A selection of T cell receptor beta chains follows, all from one sample in a study of blood T cell repertoires in COVID-19. Repertoires were generated with immunoSEQ multiplex PCR, while TCRdb's copy carries only in-frame clones and drops some. The sample lists more than 150,000 clones, around 83% occurring once. Sequenced material: peripheral blood. These receptors all come from a woman aged 50 to 65 with acute or convalescent COVID-19. The CDR3 runs from the conserved cysteine through the conserved F or W. D genes are given only for firm matches. Not all rows give a size; the values are once, few, many and, for expanded clones, a class.

j_call v_call cdr3_length clone_size d_call cdr3_aa cdr3_nt
TRBJ2-5 TRBV18 15 few TRBD1 CASSLDRAAGKTQYF TGTGCCAGCTCACTGGACAGGGCGGCGGGGAAGACCCAGTACTTC
TRBJ2-3 TRBV19 17 . TRBD2 CASRTSGGAWSTDTQYF TGTGCCAGTAGGACTAGCGGGGGGGCCTGGAGCACAGATACGCAGTATTTT
TRBJ2-2 TRBV6-6 13 . TRBD1 CASRPTGDGELFF TGTGCCAGCAGACCGACAGGGGACGGGGAGCTGTTTTTT
TRBJ1-2 TRBV5-6 13 . TRBD1 CASSLRQGDGYTF TGTGCCAGCAGCTTAAGACAGGGAGATGGCTACACCTTC
TRBJ1-4 TRBV6-1 15 . . CASSEADMKYEKLFF TGTGCCAGCAGTGAAGCAGACATGAAGTACGAAAAACTGTTTTTT
TRBJ1-1 TRBV12-3/TRBV12-4 13 . . CASSITGSREAFF TGTGCCAGCAGTATTACAGGGAGTCGCGAAGCTTTCTTT
TRBJ2-7 TRBV10-3 14 . TRBD1 CAISADRGPYEQYF TGTGCCATCAGCGCGGACAGGGGCCCCTACGAGCAGTACTTC
TRBJ2-2 TRBV13 17 . TRBD2 CASSLWERGANTGELFF TGTGCCAGCAGCCTTTGGGAGCGGGGGGCGAACACCGGGGAGCTGTTTTTT
TRBJ2-1 TRBV2 19 few TRBD2 CASTLGASGGGRSYNEQFF TGTGCCAGCACCCTAGGGGCTAGCGGGGGGGGTAGATCCTACAATGAGCAGTTCTTC
TRBJ1-6 TRBV6-5 14 . . CASSLPGANSPLHF TGTGCCAGCAGTCTCCCAGGGGCTAATTCACCCCTCCACTTT
TRBJ2-7 TRBV20-1 10 once . CGGPSYEQYF TGCGGGGGGCCCTCCTACGAGCAGTACTTC
TRBJ2-2 TRBV18 15 . TRBD1 CASSPRTGDTGELFF TGTGCCAGCTCTCCTCGGACAGGGGACACCGGGGAGCTGTTTTTT
TRBJ1-3 TRBV5-4 16 once TRBD1 CASSLGQGFSGNTIYF TGTGCCAGCAGCCTGGGACAGGGGTTCTCCGGAAACACCATATATTTT
TRBJ2-1 TRBV6-4 13 . . CASSDSWGDEQFF TGTGCCAGCAGTGACTCATGGGGAGATGAGCAGTTCTTC
TRBJ1-3 TRBV9 15 . . CASSATGVSGNTIYF TGTGCCAGCAGCGCAACAGGAGTTTCTGGAAACACCATATATTTT
TRBJ2-7 TRBV7-2 14 . . CASSLMAGIYEQYF TGTGCCAGCAGCTTAATGGCAGGGATATACGAGCAGTACTTC
TRBJ1-3 TRBV2 15 . . CASSEGRGTGNTIYF TGTGCCAGCAGTGAAGGGCGGGGAACGGGAAACACCATATATTTT
TRBJ2-7 TRBV14 15 once TRBD1 CASSQTGGSGYEQYF TGTGCCAGCAGCCAAACAGGGGGCTCTGGTTACGAGCAGTACTTC
TRBJ2-2 TRBV7-3 15 . TRBD2 CASSPREGNTGELFF TGTGCCAGCAGCCCGCGGGAGGGAAACACCGGGGAGCTGTTTTTT
TRBJ2-5 TRBV11-2 15 few . CASSLDPGNQETQYF TGTGCCAGCAGCTTAGATCCCGGTAACCAAGAGACCCAGTACTTC
TRBJ1-3 TRBV28 15 few TRBD1 CASSLRTGWGNTIYF TGTGCCAGCAGTTTAAGGACAGGGTGGGGAAACACCATATATTTT
TRBJ2-3 TRBV20-1 14 . TRBD2 CSARGLAGTDTQYF TGCAGTGCTCGTGGACTAGCGGGAACAGATACGCAGTATTTT
TRBJ2-7 TRBV25-1 17 . TRBD1 CASSATHGTGNYYEQYF TGTGCCAGCAGTGCCACACACGGGACAGGCAATTATTACGAGCAGTACTTC
TRBJ1-3 TRBV15 16 . . CATSNVQGHSGNTIYF TGTGCCACCAGCAACGTGCAGGGCCACTCTGGAAACACCATATATTTT
TRBJ1-2 TRBV3-1/TRBV3-2 14 . . CASSQVQGSDGYTF TGTGCCAGCAGCCAGGTACAGGGTTCCGATGGCTACACCTTC
TRBJ2-1 TRBV28 14 . . CASSRRAVSGEQFF TGTGCCAGCAGCAGGAGGGCCGTTTCCGGTGAGCAGTTCTTC
TRBJ1-5 TRBV7-6 17 . . CASSLGYKEEGNQPQHF TGTGCCAGCAGCTTAGGCTACAAGGAGGAAGGCAATCAGCCCCAGCATTTT
TRBJ2-5 TRBV2 13 few . CASARGLKETQYF TGTGCCAGCGCCAGGGGTCTTAAGGAGACCCAGTACTTC